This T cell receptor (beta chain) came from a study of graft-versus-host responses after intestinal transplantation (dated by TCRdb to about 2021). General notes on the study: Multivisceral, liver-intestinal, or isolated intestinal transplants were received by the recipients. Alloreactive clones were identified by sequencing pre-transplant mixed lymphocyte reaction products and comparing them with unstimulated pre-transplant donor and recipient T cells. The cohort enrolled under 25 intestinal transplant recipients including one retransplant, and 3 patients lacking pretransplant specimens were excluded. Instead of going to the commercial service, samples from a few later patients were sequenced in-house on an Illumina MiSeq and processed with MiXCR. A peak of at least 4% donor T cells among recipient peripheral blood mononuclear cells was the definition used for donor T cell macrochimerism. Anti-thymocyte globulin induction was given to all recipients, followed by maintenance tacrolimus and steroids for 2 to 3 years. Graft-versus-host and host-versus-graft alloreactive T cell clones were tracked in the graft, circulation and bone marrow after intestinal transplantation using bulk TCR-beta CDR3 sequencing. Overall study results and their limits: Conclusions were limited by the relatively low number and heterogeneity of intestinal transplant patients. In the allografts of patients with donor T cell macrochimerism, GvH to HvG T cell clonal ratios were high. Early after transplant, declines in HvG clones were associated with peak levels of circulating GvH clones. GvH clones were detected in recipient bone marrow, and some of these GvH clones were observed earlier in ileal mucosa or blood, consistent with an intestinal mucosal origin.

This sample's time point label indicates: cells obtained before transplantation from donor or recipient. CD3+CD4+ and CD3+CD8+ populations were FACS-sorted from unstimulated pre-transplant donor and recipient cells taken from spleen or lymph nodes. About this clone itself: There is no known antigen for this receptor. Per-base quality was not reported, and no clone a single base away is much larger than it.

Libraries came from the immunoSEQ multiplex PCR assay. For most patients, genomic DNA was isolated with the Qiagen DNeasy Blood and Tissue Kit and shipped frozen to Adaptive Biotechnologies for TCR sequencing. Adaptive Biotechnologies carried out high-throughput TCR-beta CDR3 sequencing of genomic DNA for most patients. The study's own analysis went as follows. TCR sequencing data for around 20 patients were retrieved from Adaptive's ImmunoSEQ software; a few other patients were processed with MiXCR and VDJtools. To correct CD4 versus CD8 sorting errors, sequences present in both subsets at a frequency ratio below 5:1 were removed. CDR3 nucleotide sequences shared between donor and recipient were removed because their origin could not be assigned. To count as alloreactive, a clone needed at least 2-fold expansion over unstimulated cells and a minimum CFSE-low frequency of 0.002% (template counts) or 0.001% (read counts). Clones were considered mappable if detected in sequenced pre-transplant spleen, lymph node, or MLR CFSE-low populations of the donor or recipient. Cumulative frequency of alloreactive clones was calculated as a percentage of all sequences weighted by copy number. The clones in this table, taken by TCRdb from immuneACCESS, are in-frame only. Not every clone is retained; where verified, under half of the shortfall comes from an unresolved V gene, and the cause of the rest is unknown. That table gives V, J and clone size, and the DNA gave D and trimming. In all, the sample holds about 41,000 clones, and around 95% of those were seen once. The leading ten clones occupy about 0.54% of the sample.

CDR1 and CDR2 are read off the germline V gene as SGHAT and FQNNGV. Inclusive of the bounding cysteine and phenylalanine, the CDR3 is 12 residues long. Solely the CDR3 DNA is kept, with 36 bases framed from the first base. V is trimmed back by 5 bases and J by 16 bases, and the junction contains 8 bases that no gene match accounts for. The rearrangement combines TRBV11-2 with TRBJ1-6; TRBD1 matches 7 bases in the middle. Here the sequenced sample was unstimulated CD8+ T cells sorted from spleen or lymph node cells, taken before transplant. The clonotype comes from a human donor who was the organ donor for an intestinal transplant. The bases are TGTGCCAGCAGCCCAAGGGGGCTTTCGCTCCACTTT. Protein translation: CASSPRGLSLHF.